This TCR beta chain came from a study of human T cells and chemical hapten exposure. Study-wide results and caveats: Since the donors had alopecia, their immune response may not be the same as that of healthy people.

One entry per CDR3 protein, called by TCRdb with MiXCR from the RACE reads. Among about 120,000 distinct CDR3 sequences, approximately 13% were seen once, and the ten largest hold 0.92%. For this clonotype: Antigen specificity is unknown.

V shed 3 bases and J shed 0 bases, with 8 bases lying between them. The CDR3 extends over 14 amino acids. Germline V gene data show CDR1 as LNHDA and CDR2 as SQIVND (reference sequence). Time point noted: patch test 1, 2 weeks after DPC sensitization. Treatment here: therapeutic diphenylcyclopropenone sensitization with weekly scalp DPC. Here the sequenced sample was whole blood, taken in connection with sensitization to the hapten diphenylcyclopropenone (DPC). The receptor was isolated from a man younger than 35 with alopecia areata. Some clones in this sample may be carry-over from other donors' samples. This chain links TRBV19 with TRBJ1-1; D not certain. The chain's CDR3 is CASSILAVNTEAFF. DNA for the CDR3: TGTGCCAGTAGTATTCTGGCAGTGAACACTGAAGCTTTCTTT.